A single sample is the source of the 2 T cell receptor beta chains below, sequenced in a study of shared clonotypes between healthy human individuals (TCRdb year 2020). Library creation used the immunoSEQ multiplex PCR assay. Imported from immuneACCESS, the table was reduced by TCRdb to in-frame sequences with V and J called. These copies leave out some clones; in studies compared against another copy, an unresolved V gene accounts for under half, and the cause of the remainder is not known. The sample records 500,000 or so clones, roughly 95% of which are singletons. 0.05% to 0.08% of the sample comes from the top ten. The sample was naive CD4+ T cells sorted from blood. This sample's cell subset or site label indicates: CD45RA+ positively selected. These receptors were taken from a woman aged 25 to 39 in good health.

CDR3 sequence reads: CASSFGGRRNTQYF. The CDR3 nucleotides read TGTGCCAGCAGTTTTGGGGGGAGACGCAATACGCAGTATTTT. The chain joins TRBV27 to TRBJ2-3, with D perhaps matching TRBD2 (6 bases). CDR3 length: 14 amino acids. V lost 3 bases and J 7 bases, leaving 14 bases between the germline ends. The germline V gene encodes CDR1 MNHEY and CDR2 SMNVEV (reference sequence).

The J gene is TRBJ2-7, the V gene TRBV18, with TRBD1 as a possible D gene (6 bases). Germline V lookup: CDR1 KGHSH, CDR2 LQKENI. Trimming took 3 bases from V and 5 from J, leaving 14 bases between them. The CDR3 loop spans 14 amino acids. CDR3 in amino acids: CASSPSGRGHEQYF. The CDR3 DNA reads as TGTGCCAGCTCACCGTCCGGCAGGGGCCACGAGCAGTACTTC.